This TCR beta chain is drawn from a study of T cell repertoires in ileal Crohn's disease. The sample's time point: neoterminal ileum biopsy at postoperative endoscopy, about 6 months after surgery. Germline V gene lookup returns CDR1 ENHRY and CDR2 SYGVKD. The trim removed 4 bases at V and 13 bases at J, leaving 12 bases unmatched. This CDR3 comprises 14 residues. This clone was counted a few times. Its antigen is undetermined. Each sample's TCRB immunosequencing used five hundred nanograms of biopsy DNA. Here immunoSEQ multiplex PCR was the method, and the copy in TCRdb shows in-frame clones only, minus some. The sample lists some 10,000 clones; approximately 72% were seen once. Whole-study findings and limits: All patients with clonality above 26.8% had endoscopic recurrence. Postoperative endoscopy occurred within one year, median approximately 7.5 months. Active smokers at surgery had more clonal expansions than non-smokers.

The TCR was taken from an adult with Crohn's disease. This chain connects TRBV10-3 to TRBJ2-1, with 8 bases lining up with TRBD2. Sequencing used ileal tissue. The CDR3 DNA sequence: TGTGCCATCAGTGGCGGGGGGAGCGGGGCGACACAGTTCTTC. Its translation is CAISGGGSGATQFF.